This is a list of T cell receptor beta chains from one sample in a study of CD8+ T cells in alopecia areata. The assay was immunoSEQ multiplex PCR, and TCRdb's table has in-frame clones only and misses some. The sample shows 70,000 or so clones, 50% to 75% of them seen only once. The specimen was CD8+ T cells sorted from blood, collected at week 0. These receptors were taken from a human donor with alopecia areata. CDR3s include the opening cysteine and the closing phenylalanine or tryptophan. D genes are given only for firm matches. Clone sizes are given selectively: once, few, many, or a class where the clone is expanded.

D gene	V gene	clone size	J gene	CDR3 DNA	CDR3 protein
-	TRBV7-9	-	TRBJ2-7	TGTGCCAGCAGCTTAGAATCAGGCCCTTCCGAGCAGTACTTC	CASSLESGPSEQYF
TRBD1	TRBV2	-	TRBJ1-5	TGTGCCAGCAGTGACGGGACAGGGGGCCGCAATCAGCCCCAGCATTTT	CASSDGTGGRNQPQHF
-	TRBV7-8	-	TRBJ2-2	TGTGCCAGCAGGACTCGGTACACCGGGGAGCTGTTTTTT	CASRTRYTGELFF
-	TRBV6-5	-	TRBJ2-7	TGTGCCAGCAGTTACTCGGGGACGGCCGCCTACGAGCAGTACTTC	CASSYSGTAAYEQYF
-	TRBV12-5	few	TRBJ2-1	TGTGCTAGTGGAGATGGACAGCACAATGAGCAGTTCTTC	CASGDGQHNEQFF
TRBD1	TRBV25-1	-	TRBJ2-1	TGTGCCAGCAGTGGGGACAGGGGGAATGAGCAGTTCTTC	CASSGDRGNEQFF
-	TRBV29-1	-	TRBJ2-3	TGCAGCGGACGACTGCCAGATACGCAGTATTTT	CSGRLPDTQYF
-	TRBV28	few	TRBJ2-6	TGTGCCAGCAGCAGCCAGGCCTACTCTGGGGCCAACGTCCTGACTTTC	CASSSQAYSGANVLTF
-	TRBV27	few	TRBJ1-1	TGTGCCAGCAGTTTAGGGGGCGGGACTGAAGCTTTCTTT	CASSLGGGTEAFF
-	TRBV29-1	-	TRBJ1-2	TGCAGCGTTGGAGGGACGGATGGCTACACCTTC	CSVGGTDGYTF
-	TRBV4-3	-	TRBJ2-5	TGCGCCAGCAGCCAAGAATATGACAGCTCCGATTTGGGGACCCAGTACTTC	CASSQEYDSSDLGTQYF